This T cell receptor (beta chain) was sequenced in a study of shared clonotypes between healthy human individuals. CDR1 and CDR2 from the germline V gene are SSHAT and FNYEAQ (reference sequence). CDR3 length equals 19 residues. On this clone itself: The junction does not match germline at one end; this may be a read error.

Donors were healthy HIV-negative adults without recently reported acute infections or vaccinations. Only Caucasian adults living in Nashville, Tennessee served as donors. The data were produced by immunoSEQ multiplex PCR, yet TCRdb's version contains in-frame clones alone and is incomplete. The sample lists hundreds of thousands of clones; 79% were seen once. Sample: PBMCs. The receptor comes from a woman between 40 and 55 years old in good health. Some clones in this sample may be carry-over from other donors' samples. This chain uses TRBV7-7 with TRBJ2-6, with 9 bases aligning to TRBD1. In nucleotides, the CDR3 is TGTGCTAGCAGCTTACCCTCGGGACAGGGAAATCATGGGGCCAACGTCCTGACTTTC. Translated, it gives CASSLPSGQGNHGANVLTF.